The clone carrying this T cell receptor beta chain was detected only once. The antigen remains unidentified. Primed by a sample-barcoded 5' primer and a J-beta primer mix, a second PCR proceeded for about 6 to 12 cycles. TCRdb re-called the 5' RACE reads through MiXCR, storing one row per CDR3 protein. The sample lists nearly 800,000 distinct CDR3 sequences; 56% were seen once. This sample is part of a study of blood T cells in healthy people across ages. The CDR3 totals 16 residues. Germline CDR1 reads MNHEY; CDR2 reads SVGAGI. V shed 7 bases and J 0 bases; nucleotides not matched to a gene: 12. General study results and limits: Diversity was higher, and naive CD4+ cells more numerous, in long-lived donors than in aged donors. Strong correlation was found linking TCR beta diversity to naive T cell percentage.

The clonotype originates from a man in his forties in good health. Sequencing was carried out using blood. The rearrangement uses TRBV6-5 and TRBJ2-7, with 7 nucleotides matching TRBD1. The CDR3 sequence: CASKLTGASSSYEQYF. In nucleotides, the CDR3 is TGTGCCAGCAAGCTTACAGGGGCCTCCAGCTCCTACGAGCAGTACTTC.